The 10 T cell receptor beta chains listed next were all sequenced from one sample in a study of blood T cell repertoires in COVID-19. Method: immunoSEQ multiplex PCR; TCRdb's copy keeps in-frame clones and lacks some. The table has 450,000 or so clones, about 90% seen once. The source material was peripheral blood. Receptors were obtained from a man aged 18 to 30 with COVID-19, enrolled during active disease.

The V call is TRBV7-8, the J call TRBJ2-7, with 9 bases identical to TRBD2. The ends lost 2 bases at V and 6 bases at J; junction bases unmatched: 14. Germline-derived CDR1 and CDR2 are SGHVS and FQNEAQ. This CDR3 has 17 residues. CDR3 coding DNA: TGTGCCAGCAGCTTATCTTGGCGGGGCGGGAGGGATCCCGAGCAGTACTTC. It translates to CASSLSWRGGRDPEQYF.

The V gene is TRBV5-4, the J gene TRBJ2-7; 9 positions agree with TRBD1. This CDR3 is 13 amino acids long. CDR1 and CDR2 from the germline V gene are SGHNT and YYREEE (reference sequence). V dropped 3 bases and J dropped 6; count of bases not matched to a gene: 4. The CDR3 spells CASSWGTGREQYF. Written as DNA, the CDR3 is TGTGCCAGCAGCTGGGGGACAGGGCGCGAGCAGTACTTC.

This rearrangement joins TRBV5-1 to TRBJ2-3; 14 nucleotides line up with TRBD2. CDR1 is SGHRS, CDR2 YFSETQ, per germline. The CDR3 has 15 residues. V lost 4 bases, J lost 4 bases, and 2 bases stayed unmatched. The CDR3 bases are TGCGCCAGCAGCGTGGGACTAGCGGGAGCAGATACGCAGTATTTT. It specifies CASSVGLAGADTQYF.

The sample holds one count of this clone. This chain links TRBV11-2 with TRBJ2-1; D is perhaps TRBD1 (6 bases). V was cut by 5 bases and J by 5 bases, with 19 bases left in between. The CDR3 totals 16 residues. CDR1 is SGHAT, CDR2 FQNNGV, per germline. CDR3: CASSPPGATPHNEQFF. CDR3 sequence (DNA): TGTGCCAGCAGCCCCCCAGGGGCCACCCCTCACAATGAGCAGTTCTTC.

The chain carries TRBV5-5 and TRBJ2-5; 8 positions agree with TRBD1. CDR1 SGHKS and CDR2 YYEKEE come from the germline V gene (reference sequence). The V gene end was trimmed by 7 bases and the J gene end by 5 bases; junction bases not matched to a gene: 10. The CDR3 sequence is 14 residues long. This CDR3 reads CASGYRTGRETQYF. As DNA, the CDR3 is TGTGCCAGCGGATACCGGACAGGGCGGGAGACCCAGTACTTC.

The genes are TRBV6-5 and TRBJ2-3; 7 bases agree with TRBD1. This CDR3 has 15 residues. V dropped 6 bases and J dropped 0; count of bases not matched to a gene: 6. CDR1 and CDR2 from the germline V gene are MNHEY and SVGAGI. The CDR3, as DNA: TGTGCCAGCAGGAGGACAGGACTGAGCACAGATACGCAGTATTTT. It encodes CASRRTGLSTDTQYF.

The V gene is TRBV19, the J gene TRBJ2-2, with 10 bases aligning to TRBD2. Germline V CDR1 and CDR2: LNHDA, SQIVND (reference sequence). The V and J ends lost 5 bases and 1 base, in that order; junction bases with no gene match: 4. The CDR3 sequence is 16 residues long. CDR3 bases: TGTGCCAGTAGTTTATTAGCGGGAGGGAACACCGGGGAGCTGTTTTTT. Its translation is CASSLLAGGNTGELFF.

This sequence joins TRBV5-1 and TRBJ2-2, with D perhaps TRBD2 (6 bases). CDR1 and CDR2 (germline): SGHRS, YFSETQ. This CDR3 has 13 residues. V lost 3 bases, J lost 3 bases, and 6 bases lay in between. CDR3 sequence: CASSWGDTGELFF. CDR3 DNA: TGCGCCAGCAGCTGGGGGGACACCGGGGAGCTGTTTTTT.

This sequence joins TRBV7-9 and TRBJ1-4; D call uncertain. Trimming removed 5 bases at V and 7 bases at J, with 17 bases between. This CDR3 is 15 amino acids long. Germline assignment: CDR1 SEHNR and CDR2 FQNEAQ (reference sequence). CDR3 nucleotides: TGTGCCAGCAGCCCCGTCGGGGTACTTGGTGAAAAACTGTTTTTT. This translates into CASSPVGVLGEKLFF.

This clone was seen a single time. The chain uses TRBV6-5 and TRBJ1-5, with D possibly TRBD1 on 5 matching bases. V lost 6 bases, J lost 4 bases, and 16 bases lay in between. CDR1 and CDR2 (germline): MNHEY, SVGAGI. The CDR3 sequence is 15 residues long. The CDR3 bases are TGTGCCAGCAGAATTAGGGGCGGGGGGAATCAGCCCCAGCATTTT. The encoded protein is CASRIRGGGNQPQHF.